The 21 T cell receptor beta chains given below trace back to one sample, sequenced in a study of blood T cells in healthy people across ages. A sample-barcoded 5' primer and a J-beta primer mix were used in a second PCR of about 7 to 12 cycles. From the 5' RACE reads, TCRdb called clonotypes with MiXCR, one entry per CDR3 protein. The table records under 800,000 distinct CDR3 sequences, around 20% of them present only once. Material for sequencing was blood. These receptors all stem from a man between 70 and 80 years old in good health.

This clonotype was detected only a few times. V is TRBV4-3 and J is TRBJ1-6; a weak D match, TRBD1 (5 bases). There are 16 residues in the CDR3. The V end was cut by 4 bases, the J end by 7 bases, with 17 bases between. The germline gives CDR1 LGHNA, CDR2 YSLEER. In DNA, the CDR3 is TGCGCCAGCAGCCGGTGGTTCGGGACGGCAAATTCACCCCTCCACTTT. Translating it yields CASSRWFGTANSPLHF.

This clonotype has more than one count but fewer than ten. The rearrangement links TRBV29-1 to TRBJ1-1, with a possible D match to TRBD1 (6 bases). Trimming stripped 5 bases from V and 5 bases from J, with 15 bases between. Germline values: CDR1 SQVTM, CDR2 ANQGSEA. The CDR3 spans 13 residues. The CDR3 nucleotides are TGCAGCGTTAAGGGGGGGGGCGGGACTGAAGCTTTCTTT. Its translation is CSVKGGGGTEAFF. Variable domain in full (rest from reference TRBV29-1 and TRBJ1-1): SAVISQKPSRDICQRGTSLTIQCQVDSQVTMMFWYRQQPGQSLTLIATANQGSEATYESGFVIDKFPISRPNLTFSTLTVSNMSPEDSSIYLCSVKGGGGTEAFFGQGTRLTVV.

This clonotype showed up just a few times. This chain connects TRBV5-1 to TRBJ1-3; D gene unclear. Germline CDR1 SGHRS, CDR2 YFSETQ. The CDR3 has 16 residues. Between the trimmed V and J ends, which lost 1 base and 0 bases, there was a span of 11 bases. Here the CDR3 DNA reads TGCGCCAGCAGCTTGAAGGACCTTTACTCTGGAAACACCATATATTTT. This codes for CASSLKDLYSGNTIYF.

The V gene is TRBV20-1, the J gene TRBJ2-7; 7 bases map to TRBD1. Germline lookup yields CDR1 DFQATT and CDR2 SNEGSKA (reference sequence). This CDR3 is built from 17 residues. Trimming at V came to 0 bases and at J to 5 bases, leaving 16 bases not matched to a gene. This chain's CDR3 is CSARDFLVLGGDDEQYF. In DNA, the CDR3 is TGCAGTGCTAGAGATTTTCTCGTCCTAGGGGGCGACGACGAGCAGTACTTC.

The chain links TRBV28 to TRBJ2-5; D is perhaps TRBD1 or TRBD2 (6 bases each). The J call could be wrong; TRBJ2-1 is a better fit for the DNA end. Looked up from germline, CDR1 is MDHEN and CDR2 is SYDVKM. The CDR3 has 16 amino acids. CDR3 loop: CASSPTGGALGYEQFF. The CDR3 DNA reads TGTGCCAGCAGTCCGACAGGAGGGGCCCTAGGGTATGAGCAGTTCTTC.

The V call is TRBV12-3 or TRBV12-4, the J call TRBJ2-2, with TRBD2 matching over 10 bases. Trimming cost V 8 bases and J 4 bases; bases outside gene matches: 7. CDR3 length: 15 amino acids. Here the CDR3 DNA reads TGTGCCAGCGTCGGACTAGCGGTTACCACCGGGGAGCTGTTTTTT. It is translated as CASVGLAVTTGELFF.

The rearrangement joins TRBV29-1 to TRBJ2-1; a weak D match, TRBD1 (5 bases). The J call could be wrong; TRBJ2-7 is a better fit for the DNA end. The CDR3 runs to 14 residues. Germline V gives CDR1 SQVTM, CDR2 ANQGSEA. CDR3 sequence reads: CSVEARQPSYEQYF. CDR3 nucleotides: TGCAGCGTTGAAGCAAGACAGCCGTCCTACGAGCAGTACTTC.

In this sample, this clonotype turned up many times. V usage is TRBV6-2 or TRBV6-3 and J usage is TRBJ2-7, with no clear D. Germline-derived CDR1 and CDR2 are MNHEY and SVGEGT. This CDR3 region has 11 residues. The V gene lost 5 bases and the J gene lost 3 bases, with 5 bases spanning the gap. CDR3: CASSTLYEQYF. The CDR3 nucleotides are TGTGCCAGCAGTACCCTCTACGAGCAGTACTTC.

This clonotype was detected a few times. The CDR3 is CASSRLRDRDYEQYF. CDR3 in DNA: TGTGCCAGCAGCAGGCTCCGGGACAGAGACTACGAGCAGTACTTC. V gene TRBV7-9 combines with J gene TRBJ2-5, with 7 bases lining up with TRBD1. The J call is doubtful: the DNA matches TRBJ2-7 better. This CDR3 is 15 amino acids long. CDR1 SEHNR and CDR2 FQNEAQ come from the germline V gene (reference sequence).

This clonotype was counted at least ten times. The V and J genes are TRBV4-3 and TRBJ2-1; D remains unclear. Germline CDR1 is LGHNA and CDR2 is YSLEER. The CDR3 covers 15 residues. V was shortened by 1 base and J by 0 bases, with 7 bases between the two germline ends. The CDR3 sequence: CASSQGGSSYNEQFF. Here the CDR3 DNA reads TGCGCCAGCAGCCAAGGCGGTAGCTCCTACAATGAGCAGTTCTTC.

The V gene is TRBV12-3 or TRBV12-4, the J gene TRBJ1-1; 9 bases are a match to TRBD1. Germline trimming cut 6 bases from V and 4 bases from J; bases unmatched to any gene: 9. The CDR3 is 15 residues long. In DNA form, the CDR3 reads TGTGCCAGCAGACGTAGGACAGGGGAGACCACTGAAGCTTTCTTT. This sequence encodes CASRRRTGETTEAFF.

This rearrangement joins TRBV12-3 or TRBV12-4 to TRBJ2-5; TRBD1 matches 7 bases. The J call may be wrong; the DNA end is better matched by TRBJ2-1. The CDR3 is 15 residues long. The CDR3 protein is CASSPIRTGDHEQFF. CDR3 DNA: TGTGCCAGCAGTCCTATACGGACAGGAGACCATGAGCAGTTCTTC.

The chain joins TRBV12-3 or TRBV12-4 to TRBJ1-4; no definite D call. This CDR3 is built from 12 residues. V was clipped by 7 bases and J by 4 bases, with 7 bases between them. DNA for the CDR3: TGTGCCAGCAAATGGCTTAATGAAAAACTGTTTTTT. It codes for CASKWLNEKLFF.

The chain uses TRBV27 and TRBJ2-1; D ambiguous. CDR3 size: 14 residues. Germline-derived CDR1 and CDR2 are MNHEY and SMNVEV (reference sequence). Trimming shortened V by 4 bases and J by 5 bases, and 12 bases separated the two germline ends. Here the CDR3 DNA reads TGTGCCAGCAGTTCGAAACGACCAGACAATGAGCAGTTCTTC. Protein sequence: CASSSKRPDNEQFF.

This clonotype was picked up many times. This chain uses TRBV7-9 with TRBJ2-7; no firm D call. V lost 5 bases, J lost 0 bases, and 11 bases lay in between. The germline V gene has CDR1 SEHNR and CDR2 FQNEAQ (reference sequence). The CDR3 loop spans 14 amino acids. This CDR3 reads CASSPPGGSYEQYF. The CDR3 coding sequence is TGTGCCAGCAGCCCACCGGGCGGCTCCTACGAGCAGTACTTC.

This clonotype was counted ten times or more. The chain employs TRBV9 and TRBJ1-6; the match to TRBD1 covers 10 bases. The germline V gene has CDR1 SGDLS and CDR2 YYNGEE. V lost 3 bases to trimming and J lost 8 bases; unmatched junction nucleotides: 8. This CDR3 has 16 amino acids. CDR3 loop: CASSAGTGVGYSPLHF. The CDR3 nucleotides are TGTGCCAGCAGCGCCGGGACAGGGGTGGGTTATTCACCCCTCCACTTT.

This chain uses TRBV5-1 with TRBJ2-7, with D maybe TRBD2 (5 bases). CDR1 is SGHRS, CDR2 YFSETQ, per germline. The CDR3 is 15 amino acids. Trimming left V 4 bases short and J 2 bases short, with 16 bases between. The CDR3 is CASSPNSGFAYEQYF. In DNA form, the CDR3 reads TGCGCCAGCAGCCCGAACAGCGGTTTCGCCTACGAGCAGTACTTC.

This clonotype appeared many times. This rearrangement joins TRBV7-9 to TRBJ2-4, with TRBD2 as a possible D gene (7 bases). Between the trimmed V and J ends, which lost 5 bases and 0 bases, there was a span of 14 bases. Germline loops: CDR1 SEHNR, CDR2 FQNEAQ (reference sequence). The CDR3 consists of 16 residues. CDR3 nucleotide sequence: TGTGCCAGCAGCCCCCGGGGGGCAATAGCCAAAAACATTCAGTACTTC. It is translated as CASSPRGAIAKNIQYF.

This clonotype was observed a handful of times. The chain is built from TRBV20-1 and TRBJ2-3; 9 positions match TRBD2. Germline CDR1 DFQATT, CDR2 SNEGSKA (reference sequence). CDR3 length: 14 residues. With V trimmed by 5 bases and J by 2 bases, 5 bases remained unmatched. In DNA form, the CDR3 reads TGCAGTGCTGCCCTAGCGGGAAACACAGATACGCAGTATTTT. Its protein product is CSAALAGNTDTQYF.

V gene TRBV7-8 combines with J gene TRBJ1-4; 8 nucleotides match TRBD1. Germline V gene data show CDR1 as SGHVS and CDR2 as FQNEAQ. The junction had 2 bases not matched to a gene; V was cut back by 0 bases and J by 2 bases. The CDR3 extends over 16 amino acids. The CDR3 nucleotides read TGTGCCAGCAGCTTAGCGCGACAGGGGACTAATGAAAAACTGTTTTTT. It yields the protein CASSLARQGTNEKLFF.

This clonotype was counted only a few times. The J gene is TRBJ2-3, the V gene TRBV9, with D tentatively TRBD2 (6 bases). This CDR3 is 15 amino acids long. V was clipped by 1 base and J by 5 bases, with 14 bases between them. The V gene's germline CDR1 is SGDLS and CDR2 YYNGEE. The CDR3 loop is CASSVLGGPGDTQYF. Here the CDR3 DNA reads TGTGCCAGCAGCGTACTCGGAGGGCCGGGAGATACGCAGTATTTT.